Following are 5 T cell receptor beta chains from one sample sequenced in a study of response to subunit inactivated influenza vaccine. TCRdb re-derived calls from the RT-PCR reads in MiXCR, one entry per CDR3 protein. The sample holds approximately 310,000 distinct CDR3 sequences, 21% seen once. Sequencing was performed on PBMCs from blood, taken 21 months after vaccination. The source of these receptors is a man between 45 and 75 years old who received an inactivated influenza vaccine.

The V call is TRBV20-1, the J call TRBJ2-5, with D perhaps matching TRBD1 (6 bases). V was shortened by 0 bases and J by 4 bases, with 12 bases between the two germline ends. This CDR3 has 14 amino acids. Germline V gives CDR1 DFQATT, CDR2 SNEGSKA (reference sequence). The CDR3 bases are TGCAGTGCTAGAGATCTCGCCAGGGGAGAGACCCAGTACTTC. This sequence encodes CSARDLARGETQYF.

This clonotype has a handful of counts. This chain connects TRBV10-3 to TRBJ2-1; perhaps TRBD1 as D (6 bases). The V and J ends lost 4 bases and 8 bases respectively, with 18 bases between them. This CDR3 comprises 15 residues. The germline gives CDR1 ENHRY, CDR2 SYGVKD. DNA of the CDR3: TGTGCCATCAGTGGGAAATCAGCAGGGGCTGATGAGCAGTTCTTC. This encodes CAISGKSAGADEQFF.

The rearrangement links TRBV6-2 or TRBV6-3 to TRBJ2-1; the D is unclear. Germline CDR1 reads MNHEY; CDR2 reads SVGEGT. This CDR3 contains 12 residues. V dropped 2 bases and J dropped 4 bases, with 3 bases sitting between them. CDR3 bases: TGTGCCAGCAGTTACGTTTACAATGAGCAGTTCTTC. Protein: CASSYVYNEQFF.

This clonotype was detected ten times or more. The V gene is TRBV15, the J gene TRBJ1-5; TRBD1 is a possible D gene (5 bases). With 4 bases removed from V and 1 base from J, the gap between germline ends came to 17 bases. There are 17 residues in the CDR3. Germline-derived CDR1 and CDR2 are LNHNV and YYDKDF (reference sequence). The CDR3 DNA sequence: TGTGCCACCAGCAAAGATCAGGGTACAGTGAGCAATCAGCCCCAGCATTTT. It encodes CATSKDQGTVSNQPQHF. The full variable domain, with the rest looked up from reference TRBV15 and TRBJ1-5, is DAMVIQNPRYQVTQFGKPVTLSCSQTLNHNVMYWYQQKSSQAPKLLFHYYDKDFNNEADTPDNFQSRRPNTSFCFLDIRSPGLGDTAMYLCATSKDQGTVSNQPQHFGDGTRLSIL.

This clonotype was seen many times. The rearrangement joins TRBV29-1 to TRBJ2-5, with TRBD1 identical over 9 bases. Germline loops: CDR1 SQVTM, CDR2 ANQGSEA. This CDR3 spans 13 amino acids. Trimming removed 7 bases from V and 5 bases from J; junction bases left unmatched: 8. Written as DNA, the CDR3 is TGCAGCGCACGGACAGGGGAATGGGAGACCCAGTACTTC. This sequence encodes CSARTGEWETQYF.